Each of the 5 T cell receptor beta chains below was sequenced from the same sample in a study of molecular identifiers for immune sequencing clone quantification. In TCRdb, the PCR reads were re-called with MiXCR into one record per CDR3 protein. The sample records about 510,000 distinct CDR3 sequences, over 20% being singletons. Material for sequencing was naive CD8+ T cells from blood, with Jurkat cell RNA spiked in. Subset denoted: FACS-sorted CD8+CD4-CCR7+CD45RA+ naive T cells. The source is a human donor in good health. Some libraries in this study had Jurkat cell RNA spiked in.

This clonotype was counted at least ten times. The V call is TRBV5-1, the J call TRBJ1-1; D ambiguous. Deletions cut 2 bases from V and 4 bases from J, with 9 bases between. Germline loops: CDR1 SGHRS, CDR2 YFSETQ. The CDR3 covers 13 residues. CDR3 amino acids: CASSLGRATEAFF. In nucleotides, the CDR3 is TGCGCCAGCAGCTTAGGTAGAGCCACTGAAGCTTTCTTT.

The chain recombines TRBV3-1 with TRBJ2-2; D is possibly TRBD2 (5 bases). CDR1 LGHDT and CDR2 YNNKEL come from the germline V gene (reference sequence). This CDR3 is built from 16 residues. V was trimmed by 4 bases and J by 4 bases, leaving 16 bases between them. For the CDR3, the DNA is TGTGCCAGCAGCCCTCTCGAAGTTCGGGGCACCGGGGAGCTGTTTTTT. The encoded protein is CASSPLEVRGTGELFF. The full variable domain, rest sourced from reference TRBV3-1 and TRBJ2-2, is DTAVSQTPKYLVTQMGNDKSIKCEQNLGHDTMYWYKQDSKKFLKIMFSYNNKELIINETVPNRFSPKSPDKAHLNLHINSLELGDSAVYFCASSPLEVRGTGELFFGEGSRLTVL.

Here the CDR3 reads CASSFSASDNEQFF. For the CDR3, the DNA is TGTGCCAGCAGTTTTTCGGCGTCCGACAATGAGCAGTTCTTC. V and J are TRBV12-3 or TRBV12-4 and TRBJ2-1; D unresolved. The CDR3 runs to 14 residues. V lost 3 bases to trimming and J lost 5 bases, with 11 bases between them.

In this sample, this clonotype turned up once. This clone may be a read error of a much larger clone one base away. The CDR3 end shows no conserved phenylalanine or tryptophan, and so a read error is likely. The V gene is TRBV28, the J gene TRBJ2-7, with 8 positions matching TRBD2. This CDR3 has 18 residues. The V gene's germline CDR1 is MDHEN and CDR2 SYDVKM. The ends lost 6 bases at V and 2 bases at J; junction bases unmatched: 18. CDR3 coding DNA: TGTGCCAGCAGCGACCCGACAGGCTCTAGCGGGCTACCCTACGAGCAGTACCTC. Residues: CASSDPTGSSGLPYEQYL.

The chain couples TRBV6-6 to TRBJ1-3; 10 nucleotides line up with TRBD1. The CDR3 has 16 residues. V lost 6 bases to trimming and J lost 2 bases; unmatched junction nucleotides: 7. Germline assignment: CDR1 MNHNY and CDR2 SVGAGI (reference sequence). For the CDR3, the DNA is TGTGCCAGCAGCACTAACGACAGGGGGCCTGGAAACACCATATATTTT. Amino acids: CASSTNDRGPGNTIYF.